The clone carrying this TCR beta chain was seen a few times. The data originate from a study of T cells in Graves' hyperthyroidism and ophthalmopathy. This CDR3 region has 14 residues. Trimming took 4 bases from V and 1 from J, leaving 10 bases between them. The investigators amplified TCR beta CDR3 regions from RNA transcripts. Using the HTBI primer set, a first-round RT-PCR was run on the TCR CDR3. Via MiXCR, TCRdb re-called the multiplex PCR reads, giving one row per CDR3 protein. The table shows about 480,000 distinct CDR3 sequences, with about 24% occurring only once. The clonotype originates from a woman in her twenties or thirties with Graves' ophthalmopathy. Sequencing input: blood. V and J are TRBV12-3 or TRBV12-4 and TRBJ1-1; a possible D gene is TRBD1 (5 bases). The CDR3 is CASSWQGPNTEAFF. In DNA, the CDR3 is TGTGCCAGCAGTTGGCAGGGACCGAACACTGAAGCTTTCTTT.